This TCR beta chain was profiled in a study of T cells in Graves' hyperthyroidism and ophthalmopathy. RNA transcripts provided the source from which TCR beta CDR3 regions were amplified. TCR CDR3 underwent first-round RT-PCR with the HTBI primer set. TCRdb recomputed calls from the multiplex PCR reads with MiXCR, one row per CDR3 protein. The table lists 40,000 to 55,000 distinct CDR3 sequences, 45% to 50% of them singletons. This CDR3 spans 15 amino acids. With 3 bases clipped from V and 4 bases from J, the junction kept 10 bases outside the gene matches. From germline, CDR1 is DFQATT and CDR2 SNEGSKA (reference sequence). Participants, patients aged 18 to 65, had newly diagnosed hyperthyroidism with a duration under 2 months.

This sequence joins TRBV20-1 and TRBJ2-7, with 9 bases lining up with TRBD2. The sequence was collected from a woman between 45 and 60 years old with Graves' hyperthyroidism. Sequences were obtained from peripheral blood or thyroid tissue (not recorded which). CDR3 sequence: CSAREDAGLAYEQYF. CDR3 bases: TGCAGTGCTAGGGAGGATGCGGGACTAGCTTACGAGCAGTACTTC.